Below, one TCR beta chain is given with its context. This entry belongs to a study of chemoradiotherapy in HPV16-positive cancers. TCRdb's table, derived via immunoSEQ multiplex PCR, lists solely in-frame clones and lacks some. This sample has about 1,400 clones, with approximately 83% found just once. V lost 1 base and J lost 1, with 2 bases in between. The germline CDR1 and CDR2 sequences are SGHDT and YYEEEE. CDR3 size: 12 residues. The chain uses TRBV5-6 and TRBJ1-1; D gene uncertain. The sequences come from tumor tissue, collected from a patient who underwent chemoradiotherapy. This TCR derives from a human donor with HPV-associated anogenital cancer. CDR3 nucleotides: TGTGCCAGCAGCTTGACGAACACTGAAGCTTTCTTT. Translated, it gives CASSLTNTEAFF.